Described below is a single T cell receptor beta chain sequence and its context. No antigen is known for it. TCRdb ran MiXCR on the RT-PCR reads and lists one entry per CDR3 protein. This repertoire shows hundreds of thousands of distinct CDR3 sequences, 13% found once; its top ten account for less than 15%. Germline V CDR1 and CDR2: SGHAT, FQNNGV. The CDR3 spans 15 residues. Trimming stripped 0 bases from V and 5 bases from J, with 13 bases between. The data belong to a study of response to subunit inactivated influenza vaccine. Study conclusions and caveats: The authors suggested that every seasonal influenza vaccination recruits few new T cells.

The chain is built from TRBV11-2 and TRBJ1-2; D is perhaps TRBD1 (5 bases). The source was PBMCs from blood, collected roughly 45 days after vaccination. This TCR was recovered from a man aged 45 to 65 who received an inactivated influenza vaccine. In DNA, the CDR3 is TGTGCCAGCAGCTTAGATGGGCAGGGATCGTATGGCTACACCTTC. Its translation is CASSLDGQGSYGYTF.